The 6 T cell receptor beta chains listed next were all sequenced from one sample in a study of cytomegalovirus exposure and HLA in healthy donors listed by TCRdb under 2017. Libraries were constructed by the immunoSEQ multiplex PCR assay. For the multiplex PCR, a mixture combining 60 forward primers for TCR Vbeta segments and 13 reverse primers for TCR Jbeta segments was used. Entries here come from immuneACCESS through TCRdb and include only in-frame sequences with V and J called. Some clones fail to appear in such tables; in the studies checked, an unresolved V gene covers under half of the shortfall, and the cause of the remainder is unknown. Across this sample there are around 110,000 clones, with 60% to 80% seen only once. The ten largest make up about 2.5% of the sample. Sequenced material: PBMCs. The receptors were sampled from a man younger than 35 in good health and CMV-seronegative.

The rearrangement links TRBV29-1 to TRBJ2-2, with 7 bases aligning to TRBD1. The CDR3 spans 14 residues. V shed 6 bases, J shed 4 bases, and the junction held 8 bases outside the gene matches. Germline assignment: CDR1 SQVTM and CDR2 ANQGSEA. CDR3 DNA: TGCAGCGTCCCGAAGGGACAGATCACCGGGGAGCTGTTTTTT. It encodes CSVPKGQITGELFF.

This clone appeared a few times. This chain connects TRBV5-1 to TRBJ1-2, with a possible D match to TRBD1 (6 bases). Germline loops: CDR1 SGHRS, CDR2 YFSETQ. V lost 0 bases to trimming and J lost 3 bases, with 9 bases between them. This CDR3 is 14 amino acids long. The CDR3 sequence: CASSLERQDYGYTF. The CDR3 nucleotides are TGCGCCAGCAGCTTGGAGAGACAGGACTATGGCTACACCTTC.

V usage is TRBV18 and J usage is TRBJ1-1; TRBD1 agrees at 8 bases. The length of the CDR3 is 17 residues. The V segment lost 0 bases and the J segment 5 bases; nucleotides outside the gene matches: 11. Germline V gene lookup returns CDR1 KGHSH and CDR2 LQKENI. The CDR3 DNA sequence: TGTGCCAGCTCACCACCCCGACAGGGGCTAAGAGGTACTGAAGCTTTCTTT. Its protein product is CASSPPRQGLRGTEAFF.

The CDR3 protein is CASGRRGESSYEQYF. The CDR3 DNA sequence: TGTGCCAGCGGCCGTCGCGGGGAAAGCTCCTACGAGCAGTACTTC. The V gene is TRBV19, the J gene TRBJ2-7; a possible D gene is TRBD2 (6 bases). Trimming removed 9 bases from V and 0 bases from J, with 18 bases in between. Germline V lookup: CDR1 LNHDA, CDR2 SQIVND (reference sequence). This CDR3 region has 15 residues.

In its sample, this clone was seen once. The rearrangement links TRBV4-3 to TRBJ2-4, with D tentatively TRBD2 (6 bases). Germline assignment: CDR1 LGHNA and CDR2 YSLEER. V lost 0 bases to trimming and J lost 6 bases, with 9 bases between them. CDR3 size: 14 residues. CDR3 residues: CASSQEEGRNIQYF. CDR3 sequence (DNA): TGCGCCAGCAGCCAAGAGGAGGGTCGAAACATTCAGTACTTC.

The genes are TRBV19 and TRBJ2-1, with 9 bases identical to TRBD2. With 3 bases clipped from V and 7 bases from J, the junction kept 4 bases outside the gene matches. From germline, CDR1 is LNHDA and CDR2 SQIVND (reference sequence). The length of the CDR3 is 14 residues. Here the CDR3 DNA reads TGTGCCAGTAGTATGGGACTAGCTAGAAATGAGCAGTTCTTC. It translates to CASSMGLARNEQFF.